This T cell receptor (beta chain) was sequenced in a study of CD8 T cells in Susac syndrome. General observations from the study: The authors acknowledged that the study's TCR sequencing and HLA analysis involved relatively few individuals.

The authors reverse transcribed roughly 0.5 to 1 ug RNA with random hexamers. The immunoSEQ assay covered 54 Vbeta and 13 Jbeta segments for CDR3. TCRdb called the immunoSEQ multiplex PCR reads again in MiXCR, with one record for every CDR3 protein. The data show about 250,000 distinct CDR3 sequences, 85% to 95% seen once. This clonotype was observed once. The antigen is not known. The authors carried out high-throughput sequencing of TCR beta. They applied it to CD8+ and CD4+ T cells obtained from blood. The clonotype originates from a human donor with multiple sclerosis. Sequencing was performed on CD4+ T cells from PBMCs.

The CDR3 region is CATSDLRGIQYF. The CDR3 DNA reads TGTGCCACCAGTGATTTGAGGGGCATTCAGTACTTC. The chain uses TRBV24-1 and TRBJ2-4; D might be TRBD1 (5 bases). V lost 0 bases to trimming and J lost 9 bases, with 5 bases between them. Germline CDR1 reads KGHDR; CDR2 reads SFDVKD. CDR3 length equals 12 residues.